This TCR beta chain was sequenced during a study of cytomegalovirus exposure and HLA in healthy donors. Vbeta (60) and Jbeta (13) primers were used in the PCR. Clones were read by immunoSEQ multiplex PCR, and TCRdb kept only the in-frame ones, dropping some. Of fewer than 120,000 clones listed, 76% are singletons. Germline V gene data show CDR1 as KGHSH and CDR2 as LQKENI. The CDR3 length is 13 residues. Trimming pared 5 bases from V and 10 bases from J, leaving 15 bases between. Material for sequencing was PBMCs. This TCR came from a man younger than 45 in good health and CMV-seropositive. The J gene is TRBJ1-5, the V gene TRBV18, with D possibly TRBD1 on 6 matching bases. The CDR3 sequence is CASSAELDSPQHF. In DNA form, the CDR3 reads TGTGCCAGCTCAGCCGAACTGGACAGTCCCCAGCATTTT.